This T cell receptor (beta chain) was sequenced in a study of T-cell memory formation after mild COVID-19. Findings and caveats of the study: Second-wave clones with a day 37 peak had unconfirmed SARS-CoV-2 specificity. In pre-infection memory, a portion of responding clones appeared, which suggested that cross-reactive memory joined.

TCRdb reanalysed the 5' RACE reads using MiXCR and keeps one entry per CDR3 protein. The table has 300,000 to 400,000 distinct CDR3 sequences, approximately 21% seen once. The germline V gene has CDR1 GTSNPN and CDR2 SVGIG (reference sequence). J gave up 15 bases and V 4 bases, and 15 bases lay outside the gene matches. CDR3 length: 14 amino acids. This clonotype was counted a few times. Its antigen is not identified. Source material: PBMCs or a T cell subset sorted from them (not recorded which). The chain joins TRBV30 to TRBJ2-1; 10 bases are a match to TRBD2. The TCR comes from an adult woman who had mild COVID-19 (a few samples of this study predate the infection). Cell type and time point are not known. Here the CDR3 reads CAWNPGVSGGATFF. As DNA, the CDR3 is TGTGCCTGGAACCCGGGTGTGAGCGGGGGGGCGACGTTCTTC.